Given below is one TCR beta chain in context. The target antigen is unknown. TCRdb's copy holds only in-frame clones and misses some; the assay was immunoSEQ multiplex PCR. The sample consists of under 80,000 clones, more than 70% of them appearing once. The entry originates in a study of OX40 agonist ivuxolimab in advanced cancers. The overall study: The patients received ivuxolimab by intravenous route every 2 weeks at 0.01 to 10 mg/kg. Aged roughly 23 to 80 with a mean of around 60 years, they were almost 85% male. The study, taken as a whole, reports: Averaging showed that CD8+ T cells had more expanded clones than CD4+ did. Both CD4+ and CD8+ T cell populations in blood had undergone clonal expansion by week 6 at 0.1 to 3.0 mg/kg.

The CDR3 contains 14 residues. V was shortened by 5 bases and J by 4 bases, with 12 bases between the two germline ends. Germline values: CDR1 MDHEN, CDR2 SYDVKM. The sequence was obtained from an adult with an advanced solid tumor such as melanoma, head and neck, liver or kidney cancer. The chain joins TRBV28 to TRBJ1-5; D is ambiguous. This specimen was CD4+ or CD8+ T cells sorted from blood, taken in a trial of the OX40 agonist ivuxolimab. The CDR3 spells CASSLGRRNQPQHF. CDR3 DNA sequence: TGTGCCAGCAGTCTCGGACGGAGGAATCAGCCCCAGCATTTT.